This record concerns one T cell receptor beta chain sequence. Which antigen it targets is not known. No clone much larger than this one lies a single base away; base qualities are absent. The treatment or condition label, as the study defines it: around 19 received Ad26.COV2.S at low or high dose, single or two shots; 5 received placebo; per-sample allocation not given. For vaccine and placebo recipients, the sequenced repertoires came from samples collected on day 63 after the first injection. Cohort 1b enrolled some 25 adults aged 18-55 years at a single site in Boston, USA, between 29 July and 7 August 2020. Ad26.COV2.S was a replication-incompetent adenovirus type 26 vector that expressed a prefusion-stabilized SARS-CoV-2 spike protein derived from the original Wuhan strain. This sample was taken from a study of Ad26.COV2.S vaccination and SARS-CoV-2 variants (dated by TCRdb to the early 2020s). Concerning the study at large: Donors in the vaccine arm were drawn from COV1001, a phase I-IIa trial of Ad26.COV2.S in healthy adults that was multicentre, randomized, double-blind and placebo-controlled. Sequencing of the TCRbeta repertoire served to evaluate the specificity and breadth of SARS-CoV-2-reactive T cell receptors following Ad26.COV2.S vaccination. Participants in the trial were split at random into five groups of five each, receiving low-dose or high-dose Ad26.COV2.S once or twice, or else placebo on both occasions. Ad26.COV2.S was administered intramuscularly at a dose of 5x10^10 or 1x10^11 viral particles, either as one shot or as two shots given 56 days apart. Blinding of investigators to trial group allocation was maintained during experiments and outcome assessment. A total of around 32 samples were included in the TCR-sequenced set, comprising approximately 20 Ad26.COV2.S vaccine recipients, 5 placebo recipients and 8 SARS-CoV-2 convalescent individuals.

Study-level results and caveats: Comparable non-spike TCR breadth was observed between vaccine and placebo recipients, consistent with only spike being contained in the vaccine. Substantial breadth of spike-specific CD8+ and CD4+ T cell responses was reported after vaccination. The authors noted that the TCR breadth and depth analyses may have underestimated total T cell responses. The study was not powered to compare responses between vaccine doses or regimens. Compared with placebo recipients, Ad26.COV2.S recipients showed higher spike-specific TCR breadth (P = 0.0014).

Trimming takes 5 bases from V and 8 bases from J, and the germline ends sit 18 bases apart. The germline V gene (reference sequence) specifies GTSNPN as CDR1 and SVGIG as CDR2. The CDR3 goes from the cysteine to the phenylalanine over 13 residues. Kept here is only the CDR3 DNA, which spans 39 bases and is read in frame from base 1. TCRbeta CDR3 regions were sequenced with the immunoSEQ Assay. After extraction, genomic DNA underwent amplification by bias-controlled multiplex PCR, followed by high-throughput sequencing. The authors processed their data as follows. Collapsing and filtering of sequences were performed to quantify the absolute abundance of each unique TCRbeta CDR3 region. T cell fraction was estimated by normalization of TCRbeta template counts to usable DNA, with usable DNA being measured through amplification of reference genes present in all nucleated cells. Repertoire TCRs were annotated as SARS-CoV-2-specific by exact matching of V gene, CDR3 amino acid sequence and J gene to a known reactive TCR set. MIRA supplied the reference SARS-CoV-2 TCR set, which was filtered for enrichment in COVID-19-positive ImmuneCODE repertoires so that public or cross-reactive TCRs were removed. Using the MIRA antigens, annotated TCRs were further analysed by specific ORF or by position within an ORF. Breadth was defined as the number of annotated unique rearrangements divided by the total number of unique productive rearrangements, and depth was defined as the summed frequency of the annotated unique rearrangements. Two-sided Wilcoxon rank-sum tests were applied when comparing TCR breadth between groups. TCRdb took this table from immuneACCESS and kept in-frame rearrangements with V and J called. Such tables lack part of the clones; where checked against another copy, unresolved V genes explain under half of the gap, and the rest is unexplained. The D gene and trimming were derived from the DNA, and the V and J assignments and clone size from that table. Here the sample has 410,000 or so clones; approximately 92% occur a single time. Together, the top ten hold 9% to 15% of the sample.

The chain links TRBV30 with TRBJ1-2, with the D gene call left open. Here the sequenced sample was peripheral blood, taken in a trial of Ad26.COV2.S vaccine versus placebo. The sequence derives from a person between 18 and 59 years old who received the Ad26.COV2.S COVID-19 vaccine or a placebo. CDR3 reads: CAWLGRAPWGYTF. The nucleotides are TGTGCCTGGCTTGGCAGAGCTCCTTGGGGCTACACCTTC. Here the CDR3 is joined to the reference TRBV30 and TRBJ1-2 genes, and the full variable domain is: SQTIHQWPATLVQPVGSPLSLECTVEGTSNPNLYWYRQAAGRGLQLLFYSVGIGQISSEVPQNLSASRPQDRQFILSSKKLLLSDSGFYLCAWLGRAPWGYTFGSGTRLTVV.